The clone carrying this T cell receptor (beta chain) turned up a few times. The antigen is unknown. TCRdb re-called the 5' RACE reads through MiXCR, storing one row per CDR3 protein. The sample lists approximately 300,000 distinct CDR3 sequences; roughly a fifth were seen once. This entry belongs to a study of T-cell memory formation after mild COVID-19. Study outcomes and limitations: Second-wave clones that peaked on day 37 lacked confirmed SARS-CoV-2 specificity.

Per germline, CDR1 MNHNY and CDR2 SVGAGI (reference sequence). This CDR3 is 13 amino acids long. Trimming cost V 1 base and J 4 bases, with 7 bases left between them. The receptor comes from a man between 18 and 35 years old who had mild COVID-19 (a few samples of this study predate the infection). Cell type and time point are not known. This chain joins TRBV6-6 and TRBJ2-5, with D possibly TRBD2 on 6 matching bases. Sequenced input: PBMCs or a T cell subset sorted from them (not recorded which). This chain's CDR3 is CASSYFGRETQYF. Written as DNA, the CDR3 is TGTGCCAGCAGTTACTTCGGGAGAGAGACCCAGTACTTC.